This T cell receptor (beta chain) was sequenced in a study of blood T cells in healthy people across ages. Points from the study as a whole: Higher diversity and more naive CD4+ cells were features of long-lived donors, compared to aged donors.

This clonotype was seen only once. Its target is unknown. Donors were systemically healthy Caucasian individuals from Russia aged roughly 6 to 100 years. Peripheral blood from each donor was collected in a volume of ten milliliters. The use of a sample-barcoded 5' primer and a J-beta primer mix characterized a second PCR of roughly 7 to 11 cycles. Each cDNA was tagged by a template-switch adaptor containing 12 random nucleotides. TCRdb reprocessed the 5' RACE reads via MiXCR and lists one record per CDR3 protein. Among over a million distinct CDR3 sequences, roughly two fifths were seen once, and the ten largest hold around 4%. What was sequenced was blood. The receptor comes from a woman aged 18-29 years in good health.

CDR3 sequence reads: CASSGGGGGEKLFF. For the CDR3, the DNA is TGTGCCAGCAGCGGAGGGGGCGGGGGTGAAAAACTGTTTTTT. V usage is TRBV7-2 and J usage is TRBJ1-4; TRBD1 matches 7 bases. V lost 5 bases and J lost 7; bases outside the gene matches: 7. The CDR3 totals 14 residues. Germline V CDR1 and CDR2: SGHTA, FQGNSA.